This T cell receptor (beta chain) is from a study of blood T cell repertoires in COVID-19. About the study: Acute-phase and convalescent COVID-19 samples originated in the United States, Italy and Spain.

V dropped 8 bases and J dropped 4; count of bases not matched to a gene: 13. The CDR3 contains 16 residues. CDR1 and CDR2 (germline): WNHNN, SYGVQD (reference sequence). Using immunoSEQ multiplex PCR, the repertoire was profiled, and TCRdb retains in-frame clones only, with some absent. The sample has fewer than 200,000 clones, about 86% seen once. Sequencing input: PBMCs or T cells enriched from blood (not recorded which). This TCR was sampled from a man over 45 who had recovered from COVID-19. J is TRBJ2-5 and V is TRBV10-1; TRBD2 aligns across 10 bases. In nucleotides, the CDR3 is TGCGCCAGCGGATGCCTGAGCGGGGGGGCCTTAGAGACCCAGTACTTC. As protein: CASGCLSGGALETQYF.